This TCR beta chain was observed in a study of blood T cell repertoires in COVID-19. Study summary: Collection of acute and convalescent COVID-19 samples took place in the United States, Italy and Spain.

Original handling: Reference gene primer amplification gave nucleated cell count estimates. Produced via immunoSEQ multiplex PCR; TCRdb's table is partial and in-frame only. The V and J calls and the clone size are those of that table, but D and trimming were determined from the DNA. The sample holds some 130,000 clones, approximately 80% seen once. The V gene end was trimmed by 8 bases and the J gene end by 6 bases; junction bases not matched to a gene: 13. CDR3 length: 15 amino acids. Germline CDR1 is MNHNY and CDR2 is SVGAGI (reference sequence). What was sequenced was peripheral blood. The chain couples TRBV6-6 to TRBJ2-7; 10 bases agree with TRBD1. The receptor's source is a man at least 80 years old with acute or convalescent COVID-19. The CDR3 nucleotides read TGTGCCAGCGGTCAATCCCGACAGGGGGCGGGCGAGCAGTACTTC. Translation gives CASGQSRQGAGEQYF.